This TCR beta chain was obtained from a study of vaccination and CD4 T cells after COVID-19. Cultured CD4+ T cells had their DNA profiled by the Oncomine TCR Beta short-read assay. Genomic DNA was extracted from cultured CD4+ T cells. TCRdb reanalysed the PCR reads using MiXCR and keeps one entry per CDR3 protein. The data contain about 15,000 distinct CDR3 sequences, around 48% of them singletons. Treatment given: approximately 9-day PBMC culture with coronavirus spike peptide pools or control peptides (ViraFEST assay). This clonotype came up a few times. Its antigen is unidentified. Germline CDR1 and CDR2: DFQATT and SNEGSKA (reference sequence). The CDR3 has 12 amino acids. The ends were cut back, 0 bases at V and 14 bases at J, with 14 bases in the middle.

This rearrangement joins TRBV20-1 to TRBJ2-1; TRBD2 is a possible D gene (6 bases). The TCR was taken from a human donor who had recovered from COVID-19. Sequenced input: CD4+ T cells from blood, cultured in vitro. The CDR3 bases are TGCAGTGCTAGAGATGGGAAGTCGGGAGAGTTCTTC. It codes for CSARDGKSGEFF.